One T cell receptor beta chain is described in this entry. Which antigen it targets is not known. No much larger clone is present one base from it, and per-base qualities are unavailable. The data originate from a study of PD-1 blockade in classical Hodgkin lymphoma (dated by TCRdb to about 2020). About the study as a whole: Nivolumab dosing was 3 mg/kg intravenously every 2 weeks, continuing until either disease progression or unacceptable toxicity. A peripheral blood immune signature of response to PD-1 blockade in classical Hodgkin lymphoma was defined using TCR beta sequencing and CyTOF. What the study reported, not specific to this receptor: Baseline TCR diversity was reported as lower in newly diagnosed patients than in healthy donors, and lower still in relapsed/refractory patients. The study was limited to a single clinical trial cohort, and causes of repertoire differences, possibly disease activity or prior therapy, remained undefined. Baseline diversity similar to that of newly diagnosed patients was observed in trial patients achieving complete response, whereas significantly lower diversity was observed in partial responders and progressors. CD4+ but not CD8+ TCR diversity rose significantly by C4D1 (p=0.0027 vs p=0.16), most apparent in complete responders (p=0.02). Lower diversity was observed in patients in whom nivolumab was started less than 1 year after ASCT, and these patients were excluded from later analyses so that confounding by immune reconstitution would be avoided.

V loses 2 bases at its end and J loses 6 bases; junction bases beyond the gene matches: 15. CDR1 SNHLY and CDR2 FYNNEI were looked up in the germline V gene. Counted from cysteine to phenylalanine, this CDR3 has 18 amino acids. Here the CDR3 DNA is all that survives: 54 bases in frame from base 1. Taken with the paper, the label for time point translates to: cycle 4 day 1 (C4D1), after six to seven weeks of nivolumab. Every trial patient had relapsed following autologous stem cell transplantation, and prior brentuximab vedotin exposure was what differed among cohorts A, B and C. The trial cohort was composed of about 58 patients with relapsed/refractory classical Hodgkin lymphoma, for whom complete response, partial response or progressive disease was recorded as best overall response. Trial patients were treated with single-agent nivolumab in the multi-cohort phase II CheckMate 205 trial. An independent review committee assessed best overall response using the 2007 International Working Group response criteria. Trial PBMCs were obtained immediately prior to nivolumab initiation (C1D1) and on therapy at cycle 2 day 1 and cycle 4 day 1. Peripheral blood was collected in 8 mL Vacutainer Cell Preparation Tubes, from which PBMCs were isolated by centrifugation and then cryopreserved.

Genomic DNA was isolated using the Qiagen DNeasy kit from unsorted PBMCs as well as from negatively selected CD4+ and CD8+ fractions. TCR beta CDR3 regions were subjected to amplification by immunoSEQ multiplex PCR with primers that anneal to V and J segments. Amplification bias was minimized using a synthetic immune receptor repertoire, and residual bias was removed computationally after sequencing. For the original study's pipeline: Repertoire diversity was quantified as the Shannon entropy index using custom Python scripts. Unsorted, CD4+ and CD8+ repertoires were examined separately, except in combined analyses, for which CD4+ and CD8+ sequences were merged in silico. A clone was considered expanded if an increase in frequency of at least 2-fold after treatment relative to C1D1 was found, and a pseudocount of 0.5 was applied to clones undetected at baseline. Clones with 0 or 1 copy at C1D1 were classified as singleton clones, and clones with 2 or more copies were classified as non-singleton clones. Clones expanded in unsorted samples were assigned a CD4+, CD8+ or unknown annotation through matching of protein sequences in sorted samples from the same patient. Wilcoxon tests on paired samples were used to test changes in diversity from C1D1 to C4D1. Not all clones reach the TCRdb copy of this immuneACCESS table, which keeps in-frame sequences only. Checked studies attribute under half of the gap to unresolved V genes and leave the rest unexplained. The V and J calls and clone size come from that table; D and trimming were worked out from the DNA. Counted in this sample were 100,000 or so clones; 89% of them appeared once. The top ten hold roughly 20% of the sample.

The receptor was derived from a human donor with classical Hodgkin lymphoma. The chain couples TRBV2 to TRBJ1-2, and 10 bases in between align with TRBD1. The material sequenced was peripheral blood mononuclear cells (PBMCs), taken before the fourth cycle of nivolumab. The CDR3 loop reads CASSERAGTGVLWDGYTF. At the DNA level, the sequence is TGTGCCAGCAGTGAAAGGGCCGGGACAGGGGTTCTGTGGGATGGCTACACCTTC.